This T cell receptor (beta chain) originates from a study of blood T cell repertoires in COVID-19. As for the study in general: Donors in the United States, Italy and Spain gave samples during acute or convalescent COVID-19. T cells, B-cell-depleted T cells, or PBMCs supplied cDNA or gDNA.

With regard to this clone: The junction departs from germline at one end; a sequencing error may be responsible.

This CDR3 contains 11 residues. Germline values: CDR1 KGHSH, CDR2 LQKENI. TCRdb keeps only in-frame clones here, not all; method: immunoSEQ multiplex PCR. Of 150,000 to 200,000 clones listed, 70% to 90% were seen once; the top ten hold roughly 7%. This receptor was identified in a woman over 75 in a cohort sampled during active or convalescent COVID-19. Sequencing was carried out using peripheral blood. The V and J genes are TRBV18 and TRBJ2-1, with 10 nucleotides matching TRBD1. The CDR3 bases are TGTGCCAGCTCACCGGGGACAGGGGTGATCTTC. Encoded protein: CASSPGTGVIF.